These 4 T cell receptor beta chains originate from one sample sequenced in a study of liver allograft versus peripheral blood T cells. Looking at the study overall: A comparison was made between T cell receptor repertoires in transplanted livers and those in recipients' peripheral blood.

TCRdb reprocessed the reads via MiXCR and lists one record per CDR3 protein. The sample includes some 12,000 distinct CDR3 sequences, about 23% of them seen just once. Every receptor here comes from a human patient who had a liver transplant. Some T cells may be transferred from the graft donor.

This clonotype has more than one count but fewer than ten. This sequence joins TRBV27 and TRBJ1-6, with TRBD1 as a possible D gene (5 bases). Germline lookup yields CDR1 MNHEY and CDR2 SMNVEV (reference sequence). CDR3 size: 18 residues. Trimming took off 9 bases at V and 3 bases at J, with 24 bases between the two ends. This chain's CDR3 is CARASGVGLSFYNSPLHF. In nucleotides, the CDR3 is TGTGCCAGGGCCTCCGGGGTGGGGCTATCCTTCTATAATTCACCCCTCCACTTT.

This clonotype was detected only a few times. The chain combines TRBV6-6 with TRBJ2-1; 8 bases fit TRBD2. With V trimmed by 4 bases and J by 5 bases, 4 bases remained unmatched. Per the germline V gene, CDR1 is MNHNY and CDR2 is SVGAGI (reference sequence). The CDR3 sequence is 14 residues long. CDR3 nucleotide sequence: TGTGCCAGCAGTTGGCTAGCGGGTGACAATGAGCAGTTCTTC. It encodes CASSWLAGDNEQFF.

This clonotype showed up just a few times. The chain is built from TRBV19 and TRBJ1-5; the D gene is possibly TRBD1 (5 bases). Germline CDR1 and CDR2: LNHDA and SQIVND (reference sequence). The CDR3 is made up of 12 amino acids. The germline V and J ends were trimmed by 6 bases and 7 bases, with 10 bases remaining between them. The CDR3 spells CASSLREQPQHF. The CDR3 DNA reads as TGTGCCAGTAGCCTCAGGGAACAGCCCCAGCATTTT. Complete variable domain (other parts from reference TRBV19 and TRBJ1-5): DGGITQSPKYLFRKEGQNVTLSCEQNLNHDAMYWYRQDPGQGLRLIYYSQIVNDFQKGDIAEGYSVSREKKESFPLTVTSAQKNPTAFYLCASSLREQPQHFGDGTRLSIL.

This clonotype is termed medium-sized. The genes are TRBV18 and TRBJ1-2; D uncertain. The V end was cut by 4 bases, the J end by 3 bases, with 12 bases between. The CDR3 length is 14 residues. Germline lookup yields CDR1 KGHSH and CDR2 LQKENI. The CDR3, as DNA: TGTGCCAGCTCACTTGCAGCGTCTGACTATGGCTACACCTTC. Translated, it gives CASSLAASDYGYTF.